This T cell receptor (beta chain) was captured by sequencing in a study of T cells expressing NK-cell markers. From its re-call of the 5' RACE reads, TCRdb lists each CDR3 protein once, without DNA. Recorded for this sample: almost 450,000 distinct CDR3 sequences. This receptor was identified in a woman between 18 and 75 years old in good health. Source material: blood T cells: a sorted CD56 or NKG2C T cell subset, CD4+ or CD8+ T cells, or bulk PBMC T cells (not recorded which).

The CDR3 protein is CASSLSISTDTQYF. The V call is TRBV3-1, the J call TRBJ2-3. In germline, CDR1 is LGHDT, CDR2 YNNKEL (reference sequence). The CDR3 spans 14 residues.